One sample yielded the 27 T cell receptor beta chains listed below, sequenced in a study of blood T cell repertoires in COVID-19. The method was immunoSEQ multiplex PCR; TCRdb's version includes in-frame clones alone and lacks a portion of them. Among around 370,000 clones listed, 87% were seen once. Sequences were obtained from peripheral blood. The origin of the receptors is a woman between 45 and 60 years old with COVID-19, enrolled during active disease.

This clone is a singleton in its sample. This chain links TRBV12-3 or TRBV12-4 with TRBJ2-1; D is possibly TRBD2 (6 bases). The CDR3 consists of 13 residues. Trimming removed 6 bases at V and 1 base at J, with 7 bases between. CDR3 nucleotide sequence: TGTGCCAGCAGAGGGACTTCCTACAATGAGCAGTTCTTC. This encodes CASRGTSYNEQFF.

The chain carries TRBV11-1 and TRBJ2-7, with TRBD1 identical over 7 bases. The CDR3 has 15 amino acids. J lost 5 bases, V lost 5 bases, and 12 bases had no gene match. Germline loops: CDR1 SGHAT, CDR2 FQDESV (reference sequence). Written as DNA, the CDR3 is TGTGCCAGCAGCCCCGCGCAGGGGGTAAGGAACGAGCAGTACTTC. Amino acid sequence: CASSPAQGVRNEQYF.

This chain connects TRBV6-5 to TRBJ1-1; TRBD1 aligns across 10 bases. V dropped 2 bases and J dropped 1; count of bases not matched to a gene: 1. The CDR3 contains 15 residues. Germline CDR1 is MNHEY and CDR2 is SVGAGI. The CDR3 is CASSYGTGENTEAFF. The CDR3 region has the DNA TGTGCCAGCAGTTACGGGACAGGGGAGAACACTGAAGCTTTCTTT.

V usage is TRBV9 and J usage is TRBJ1-1; tentatively, D is TRBD1 (6 bases). The length of the CDR3 is 17 residues. V was pared by 0 bases and J by 3 bases, with 18 bases between. CDR1 and CDR2 from the germline V gene are SGDLS and YYNGEE. CDR3 nucleotide sequence: TGTGCCAGCAGCGTAGGGCAGGGACAATACAGACACACTGAAGCTTTCTTT. Its protein is CASSVGQGQYRHTEAFF.

V usage is TRBV6-2 or TRBV6-3 and J usage is TRBJ1-6, with D tentatively TRBD1 (5 bases). Trimming removed 2 bases from V and 6 bases from J, with 8 bases in between. CDR1 is MNHEY and CDR2 is SVGEGT in the germline V gene. This CDR3 spans 14 amino acids. CDR3 residues: CASSYETVNSPLHF. CDR3 nucleotides: TGTGCCAGCAGTTACGAGACAGTTAATTCACCCCTCCACTTT.

The chain is built from TRBV28 and TRBJ1-1; TRBD1 agrees at 10 bases. The CDR3 spans 18 residues. The germline V gene has CDR1 MDHEN and CDR2 SYDVKM. With V trimmed by 9 bases and J by 4 bases, 20 bases remained unmatched. The DNA of the CDR3 is TGTGCCAGATTCCGGGACCAATTCCGGGACAGGGGTTTCACTGAAGCTTTCTTT. This translates into CARFRDQFRDRGFTEAFF.

The table lists this clone with a few counts. J is TRBJ1-5 and V is TRBV5-3; 7 nucleotides match TRBD1. TRBV5-3 is labeled an ORF, and its function is uncertain. The V and J ends lost 4 bases and 2 bases, in that order; junction bases with no gene match: 6. CDR3 length: 15 residues. CDR3 loop: CARSPNRGRNQPQHF. Here the CDR3 DNA reads TGTGCCAGAAGCCCCAACAGGGGTCGCAATCAGCCCCAGCATTTT.

This chain links TRBV30 with TRBJ1-5, with D perhaps matching TRBD1 (5 bases). The CDR3 is made up of 14 amino acids. CDR1 and CDR2 (germline): GTSNPN, SVGIG (reference sequence). Trimming stripped 1 base from V and 6 bases from J, with 13 bases between. The CDR3 is CAWSAGREAQPQHF. For the CDR3, the DNA is TGTGCCTGGAGTGCGGGCAGGGAGGCTCAGCCCCAGCATTTT.

This chain connects TRBV4-2 to TRBJ1-1; D is perhaps TRBD1 (5 bases). The V gene's germline CDR1 is LGHNA and CDR2 YNFKEQ. V was clipped by 1 base and J by 1 base, with 7 bases between them. This CDR3 region has 14 residues. In DNA form, the CDR3 reads TGTGCCAGCAGCCAAGGGCAGGGGAACACTGAAGCTTTCTTT. Translated, it gives CASSQGQGNTEAFF.

This chain connects TRBV19 to TRBJ2-1; D is perhaps TRBD1 (8 bases). Trimming left V 4 bases short and J 7 bases short, with 26 bases between. This CDR3 spans 18 amino acids. Germline lookup yields CDR1 LNHDA and CDR2 SQIVND (reference sequence). The CDR3 spells CASSRWGGTGSLENEQFF. The DNA for the CDR3 is TGTGCCAGTAGTAGGTGGGGGGGGACAGGATCCCTGGAGAATGAGCAGTTCTTC.

CDR3 in DNA: TGTGCCAGCAGGGAGACAGGGGTCGGGGGCCAGTACTTC. It codes for CASRETGVGGQYF. V gene TRBV25-1 combines with J gene TRBJ2-7, with TRBD1 matching 8 bases. Looked up from germline, CDR1 is MGHDK and CDR2 is SYGVNS. This CDR3 has 13 residues. V dropped 6 bases and J dropped 10; count of bases not matched to a gene: 11.

V usage is TRBV7-9 and J usage is TRBJ2-7, with 12 bases lining up with TRBD1. V shed 5 bases and J 6 bases; nucleotides not matched to a gene: 11. The CDR3 extends over 16 amino acids. The germline CDR1 and CDR2 sequences are SEHNR and FQNEAQ (reference sequence). CDR3 sequence (DNA): TGTGCCAGCAGCCGGGGCGGGGACAGGGGGCTTCGCGAGCAGTACTTC. As protein: CASSRGGDRGLREQYF.

On this clone itself: A read error may explain this, as a much larger clone is one base away. Other DNA sequences in the sample encode the same CDR3. J is TRBJ2-1 and V is TRBV5-1; weak D call: TRBD2 (7 bases). V dropped 0 bases and J dropped 1 base, with 8 bases sitting between them. The length of the CDR3 is 15 residues. Germline lookup yields CDR1 SGHRS and CDR2 YFSETQ. CDR3 in DNA: TGCGCCAGCAGCTTGGAGGGGGGGTCCTACAATGAGCAGTTCTTC. It yields the protein CASSLEGGSYNEQFF.

The chain employs TRBV5-1 and TRBJ1-2, with 10 bases identical to TRBD1. Unmatched junction bases numbered 8, after V lost 4 bases and J lost 5 bases. Germline V gene data show CDR1 as SGHRS and CDR2 as YFSETQ. The CDR3 spans 15 residues. CDR3 sequence reads: CASSNRDRGSYGYTF. The CDR3 coding sequence is TGCGCCAGCAGCAACCGGGACAGGGGTTCTTATGGCTACACCTTC.

This clone was seen just once. The chain uses TRBV29-1 and TRBJ2-3; D is uncertain. CDR3 length: 14 amino acids. With 0 bases removed from V and 0 bases from J, the gap between germline ends came to 7 bases. Germline CDR1 is SQVTM and CDR2 is ANQGSEA. CDR3 in amino acids: CSVEDFSSTDTQYF. CDR3 coding DNA: TGCAGCGTTGAAGACTTTTCTAGCACAGATACGCAGTATTTT.

The J gene is TRBJ1-2, the V gene TRBV19; D is uncertain. Germline V lookup: CDR1 LNHDA, CDR2 SQIVND (reference sequence). This CDR3 has 13 residues. Trimming took 3 bases from V and 4 from J, leaving 9 bases between them. The CDR3 nucleotides read TGTGCCAGTAGTATTTTAACAGCCTATGGCTACACCTTC. This sequence encodes CASSILTAYGYTF.

V gene TRBV19 combines with J gene TRBJ1-2; 9 nucleotides match TRBD1. The CDR3 spans 15 residues. Per germline, CDR1 LNHDA and CDR2 SQIVND (reference sequence). Germline trimming cut 4 bases from V and 3 bases from J; bases unmatched to any gene: 6. The CDR3 DNA follows: TGTGCCAGTAGTACCGGACAGGGGCTCCACTATGGCTACACCTTC. It encodes CASSTGQGLHYGYTF.

Concerning this clone itself: The same CDR3 can be traced to other DNA sequences in this sample. The rearrangement uses TRBV18 and TRBJ1-1, with TRBD1 matching 7 bases. This CDR3 is built from 14 residues. Germline V lookup: CDR1 KGHSH, CDR2 LQKENI. V trimming: 3 bases; J trimming: 0 bases; junction bases outside the gene matches: 1. The CDR3 DNA follows: TGTGCCAGCTCACCGGGACAGATGAACACTGAAGCTTTCTTT. Translating gives CASSPGQMNTEAFF.

The chain joins TRBV5-6 to TRBJ1-1; 8 bases fit TRBD1. The CDR3 covers 14 residues. Trimming cost V 4 bases and J 3 bases; bases outside gene matches: 5. Germline assignment: CDR1 SGHDT and CDR2 YYEEEE. CDR3 coding DNA: TGTGCCAGCAGCCTCAGACAGGGGTACACTGAAGCTTTCTTT. It encodes CASSLRQGYTEAFF.

A single count supports this clone. The chain has TRBV9 and TRBJ1-6; D perhaps matches TRBD1 (6 bases). CDR1 SGDLS and CDR2 YYNGEE come from the germline V gene. The CDR3 runs to 16 residues. Trimming took 3 bases from V and 6 from J, leaving 16 bases between them. The CDR3 nucleotides are TGTGCCAGCAGCGCCAGGGGTGGGGTTGTTAATTCACCCCTCCACTTT. Amino acid sequence: CASSARGGVVNSPLHF.

V and J are TRBV14 and TRBJ2-7; 8 bases agree with TRBD1. With 3 bases clipped from V and 5 bases from J, the junction kept 9 bases outside the gene matches. The CDR3 covers 15 residues. Germline V gene lookup returns CDR1 SGHDN and CDR2 FVKESK. CDR3 nucleotides: TGTGCCAGCAGCCACATCTCGGACAGGGTAAACGAGCAGTACTTC. This encodes CASSHISDRVNEQYF.

The rearrangement joins TRBV6-1 to TRBJ1-1, with D possibly matching TRBD1 (5 bases). The V and J ends lost 2 bases and 0 bases respectively, with 10 bases between them. Germline V CDR1 and CDR2: MNHNS, SASEGT. The CDR3 runs to 15 residues. CDR3 residues: CASSESWGLNTEAFF. Written as DNA, the CDR3 is TGTGCCAGCAGTGAAAGCTGGGGCTTGAACACTGAAGCTTTCTTT.

The chain couples TRBV7-9 to TRBJ2-5; the D gene is possibly TRBD2 (5 bases). CDR3 size: 12 residues. Trimming took 5 bases from V and 5 from J, leaving 9 bases between them. Germline values: CDR1 SEHNR, CDR2 FQNEAQ (reference sequence). The CDR3 region is CASSPPGETQYF. The DNA for the CDR3 is TGTGCCAGCAGCCCACCGGGGGAGACCCAGTACTTC.

V is TRBV13 and J is TRBJ1-2; 9 bases are a match to TRBD1. The CDR3 is 15 residues long. CDR1 is PRHDT, CDR2 FYEKMQ, per germline (reference sequence). Trimming at V came to 6 bases and at J to 2 bases, leaving 7 bases not matched to a gene. In nucleotides, the CDR3 is TGTGCCAGCAGAAAATTACAGGGGGCGAACTATGGCTACACCTTC. Translated: CASRKLQGANYGYTF.

The table lists this clone with a count of one. Other DNA sequences of this sample code for an identical CDR3. The chain is built from TRBV12-3 or TRBV12-4 and TRBJ1-5; D not resolved. This CDR3 contains 11 residues. Trimming removed 8 bases from V and 7 bases from J, with 9 bases in between. The chain's CDR3 is CASSSGQPQHF. In DNA form, the CDR3 reads TGTGCCAGCTCCAGCGGCCAGCCCCAGCATTTT.

The chain's CDR3 is CASSFLGGYNEQFF. CDR3 in DNA: TGTGCCAGCAGCTTCCTGGGAGGATACAATGAGCAGTTCTTC. The genes are TRBV11-3 and TRBJ2-1; D is possibly TRBD2 (6 bases). The V end lost 3 bases, the J end lost 4 bases, and 10 bases lay between the germline ends. In germline, CDR1 is SGHNT, CDR2 YENEEA. This CDR3 is built from 14 residues.

V gene TRBV13 combines with J gene TRBJ1-4; D is uncertain. Looked up from germline, CDR1 is PRHDT and CDR2 is FYEKMQ (reference sequence). The V gene lost 4 bases and the J gene lost 3 bases, with 15 bases spanning the gap. This CDR3 has 16 amino acids. The CDR3 reads CASSSDLVAANEKLFF. The CDR3 DNA reads TGTGCCAGCAGCTCGGATCTGGTGGCGGCTAATGAAAAACTGTTTTTT.